This TCR beta chain was retrieved from a study of monozygotic twins with cystic fibrosis. Study-wide background: Library input was about 3 micrograms of fragmented DNA, with about 15 PCR cycles. General study points: Low clonality (median roughly 0.0099) suggested a mostly naive repertoire. Unrelated CF individuals shared fewer identical clonotypes than monozygotic CF twins.

A note on this clone: Its antigen is still unknown.

The repertoire was sequenced with immunoSEQ multiplex PCR; TCRdb's copy has only in-frame clones and lacks some. The sample has around 27,000 clones; around 96% are singletons. Trimming took 0 bases from V and 2 from J, leaving 12 bases between them. The CDR3 consists of 16 residues. Germline CDR1 and CDR2: SGDLS and YYNGEE. The rearrangement joins TRBV9 to TRBJ1-3, with D possibly being TRBD1 (5 bases). Sequencing used blood. This clonotype was sampled from a girl aged 2 to 9 with cystic fibrosis. CDR3 coding DNA: TGTGCCAGCAGCGTAGCGGCAGGGTACACTGGAAACACCATATATTTT. This sequence encodes CASSVAAGYTGNTIYF.